The text below deals with one TCR beta chain. This clone was detected once. Its recognized antigen is unknown. Base qualities were left out, and no much larger clone turns up one base away. The data originate from a study of blood T cell repertoires in COVID-19 (TCRdb year 2020). The study in broad terms: Samples covering the acute and convalescent phases of COVID-19 were provided by collaborators in the United States, Italy and Spain. The prospective study material was composed of cDNA or gDNA derived from T cells, B-cell-depleted T cells, or PBMCs. Subjects who had been exposed to COVID-19, were actively infected with it, or had recovered from it provided the deeply sampled blood TCRbeta repertoires that made up the dataset. The repertoires were made available in a free public database intended to serve as a resource for research on the immune response to SARS-CoV-2. The samples were drawn from two sources: the first 160 participants of the ongoing ImmuneRACE study, and 1,254 subjects contributed by 6 global collaborators. Sample metadata almost always included a de-identified subject ID, COVID-19 status, age in years and sex. Where available, HLA class I and class II types were obtained from metadata supplied by the sample provider rather than from assay-based typing. Points the paper makes about the study in general: Clinical and demographic metadata were provided uncurated, with the amount varying by source and participant.

At one collaborating source in Seattle, patients were enrolled during active infection and were followed longitudinally through the course of disease. Whole blood was collected in K2EDTA tubes by collaborating institutions according to the institutions' own protocols. For TCRbeta analysis, collaborator samples were shipped as frozen whole blood, as isolated PBMCs, or as DNA extracted from either sample type. There are 14 amino acids in the CDR3, from cysteine to phenylalanine inclusive. Only the CDR3 DNA stays, 42 bases, in frame from base 1. Looking up the germline V gene yields CDR1 MDHEN and CDR2 SYDVKM. V and J are trimmed by 4 bases and 6 bases, and the gene matches miss 3 bases of the junction. The immunoSEQ Assay, a bias-controlled multiplex PCR, was used to amplify TCRbeta CDR3 regions from genomic DNA. The source study handled its data this way. Within the assay, amplification of reference gene primers was used to estimate how many nucleated cells each sample contained. To quantify the absolute abundance of each unique TCRbeta CDR3 rearrangement, sequence reads were collapsed and filtered. Productive Simpson clonality was computed per sample as the square root of Simpson's diversity index over productive rearrangements. In its TCRdb copy, this immuneACCESS table keeps in-frame sequences only and misses some clones. Where compared with another copy, unresolved V genes explain less than half of these, and the others have no known cause. The V and J calls and clone size come from that table; D and trimming were worked out from the DNA. The sample contains 60,000 to 65,000 clones, around 82% of them found a single time. Of the sample, 15% to 20% is held by the ten largest clones.

Sequencing used peripheral blood. This sequence originates from a man in his sixties with COVID-19, enrolled during active disease. Rearrangement joined TRBV28 to TRBJ1-5, with 10 central nucleotides matching TRBD1. The DNA is TGTGCCAGCAGTTCCGGACAGGGGGGTCAGCCCCAGCATTTT. Protein translation: CASSSGQGGQPQHF. The entire variable domain, with the stretches around the CDR3 drawn from the reference TRBV28 and TRBJ1-5 proteins, is DVKVTQSSRYLVKRTGEKVFLECVQDMDHENMFWYRQDPGLGLRLIYFSYDVKMKEKGDIPEGYSVSREKKERFSLILESASTNQTSMYLCASSSGQGGQPQHFGDGTRLSIL.